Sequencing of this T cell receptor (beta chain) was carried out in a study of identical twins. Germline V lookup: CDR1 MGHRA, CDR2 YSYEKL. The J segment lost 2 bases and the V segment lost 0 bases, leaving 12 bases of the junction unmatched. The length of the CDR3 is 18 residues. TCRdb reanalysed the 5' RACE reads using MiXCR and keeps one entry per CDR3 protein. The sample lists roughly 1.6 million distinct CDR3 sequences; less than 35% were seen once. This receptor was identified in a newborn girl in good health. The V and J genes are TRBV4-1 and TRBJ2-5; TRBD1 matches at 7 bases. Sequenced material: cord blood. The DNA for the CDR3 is TGCGCCAGCAGCCAAGAGGGGTTGGCAGGGGGATTTCAAGAGACCCAGTACTTC. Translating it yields CASSQEGLAGGFQETQYF.